This TCR beta chain was sequenced in a study of PD-L1 blockade in urothelial cancer. Sequencing was performed with immunoSEQ multiplex PCR; in TCRdb, only in-frame clones are kept and a portion is missing. The table has some 120,000 clones, approximately 88% seen once. Time point here: pretreatment peripheral blood. Germline V CDR1 and CDR2: MDHEN, SYDVKM. The CDR3 contains 14 residues. V lost 7 bases and J 4 bases, leaving 14 bases between the germline ends. The chain carries TRBV28 and TRBJ2-1, with D possibly matching TRBD2 (6 bases). Here the sequenced sample was PBMCs, taken around atezolizumab (anti-PD-L1) treatment. This TCR derives from a man between 45 and 60 years old with urothelial cancer. The CDR3 region is CASTLRAGYNEQFF. CDR3 in DNA: TGTGCCAGCACCCTGCGGGCGGGGTACAATGAGCAGTTCTTC.